Listed here is a single TCR beta chain. It lacks a known antigen. No clone much larger than this one lies a single base away; base qualities are absent. From a lookup of the germline V gene, CDR1 and CDR2 are WSHSY and SAAADI. The CDR3 contains 15 residues, cysteine and phenylalanine counted. Of all the DNA, just the CDR3 is kept, 45 bases in frame from base 1. The junction shows trimming of 4 bases on V and 2 bases on J, and the gene matches do not reach 0 bases of it. Collaborating institutions collected whole blood in K2EDTA tubes following their own protocols. For TCRbeta analysis, collaborators shipped samples in one of three forms: frozen whole blood, isolated PBMCs, or DNA extracted from either of those sample types. The sample originates from a study of blood T cell repertoires in COVID-19 (TCRdb year 2020). Background for the entire study: Samples from collaborators originated in the United States, Italy and Spain and spanned both the acute and convalescent phases of COVID-19. Deeply sampled blood TCRbeta repertoires from subjects exposed to, actively infected with, or recovered from COVID-19 were included in the dataset. The samples were drawn from two sources: the first 160 participants of the ongoing ImmuneRACE study, and fewer than 1,500 subjects contributed by 6 global collaborators. Where available, HLA class I and class II types were taken from metadata supplied by the sample provider and were not determined by assay-based typing. The prospective study material was composed of cDNA or gDNA derived from T cells, B-cell-depleted T cells, or PBMCs. A de-identified subject ID, COVID-19 status, age in years and sex were almost always included in the sample metadata. The repertoires were released in a freely available public database intended as a resource for research on the immune response to SARS-CoV-2. The investigation overall reported the following: Clinical and demographic metadata were provided uncurated, with the amount varying by source and participant.

TCRbeta CDR3 regions were amplified from genomic DNA using the immunoSEQ Assay, a bias-controlled multiplex PCR. The paper's data handling went like this. The number of nucleated cells in each sample was estimated by amplification of reference gene primers within the assay. To quantify the absolute abundance of each unique TCRbeta CDR3 rearrangement, sequence reads were collapsed and filtered. Productive Simpson clonality was computed per sample as the square root of Simpson's diversity index over productive rearrangements. TCRdb took this table from immuneACCESS and kept in-frame rearrangements with V and J called. Such tables lack part of the clones; where checked against another copy, unresolved V genes explain under half of the gap, and the rest is unexplained. The V and J calls and the clone size are those of that table, but D and trimming were determined from the DNA. Counted in this sample were about 65,000 clones; over 85% of them appeared once. 2.9% of the sample belongs to the ten largest clones.

This receptor was taken from a man aged 70 or older with active COVID-19. The material sequenced was peripheral blood. The sequence links TRBV10-2 to TRBJ2-1; TRBD2 fits 12 bases in the junction. The DNA is TGCGCCAGCAGTGCTAGCGGGGGGGCCTACAATGAGCAGTTCTTC. Translated, this is CASSASGGAYNEQFF.